This section outlines one T cell receptor (beta chain) sequence together with its context. The data are from a study of cytomegalovirus exposure and HLA in healthy donors. Vbeta (60) and Jbeta (13) primers were used in the PCR. Generated by immunoSEQ multiplex PCR, the TCRdb table keeps only in-frame clones and is missing some. The sample yields approximately 120,000 clones, roughly three quarters seen once. Trimming cost V 4 bases and J 0 bases; bases outside gene matches: 7. The CDR3 totals 17 residues. CDR1 MNHNS and CDR2 SASEGT come from the germline V gene. Sequencing was carried out using PBMCs. The TCR originated in a woman between 25 and 40 years old in good health and CMV-seronegative. The V and J genes are TRBV6-1 and TRBJ1-5; 9 nucleotides agree with TRBD1. The DNA of the CDR3 is TGTGCCAGCAGTGTGGACAGGGGCCAACTTAGCAATCAGCCCCAGCATTTT. Residues: CASSVDRGQLSNQPQHF.